These 27 T cell receptor beta chains originate from one sample sequenced in a study of sequential checkpoint blockade in melanoma. Stated treatment: randomized to nivolumab then ipilimumab (arm A) or the reverse (arm B). TCRdb's table, derived via immunoSEQ multiplex PCR, lists solely in-frame clones and lacks some. Counted here are about 18,000 clones, roughly two thirds occurring once; the ten biggest clones make up 4.8%. This specimen consisted of tumor tissue (inferred from file names), obtained from a patient given nivolumab and ipilimumab in sequence. The receptors shown here come from a human donor with melanoma.

V gene TRBV13 combines with J gene TRBJ1-2; 9 bases match TRBD1. V was pared by 9 bases and J by 4 bases, with 6 bases of the junction left unmatched. CDR3 length equals 13 residues. Germline V gene data show CDR1 as PRHDT and CDR2 as FYEKMQ (reference sequence). The CDR3 protein is CARIKDRGYGYTF. The CDR3 DNA reads TGTGCCAGAATTAAGGACAGGGGCTATGGCTACACCTTC.

This clone occurred a few times. CDR3 sequence (DNA): TGTGCCAGCGGCCCCGGACTCGGGACAGGGACTAGCGGGGCCACCCCATTCGGCAATGAGCAGTTCTTC. Protein sequence: CASGPGLGTGTSGATPFGNEQFF. The rearrangement joins TRBV2 to TRBJ2-1, with 13 bases identical to TRBD2. The CDR3 covers 23 residues. Losses at the gene ends were 8 bases for V and 6 bases for J; bases not matched to a gene: 31. Germline V gene lookup returns CDR1 SNHLY and CDR2 FYNNEI.

The rearrangement uses TRBV19 and TRBJ2-5; no reliable D call. This CDR3 region has 12 residues. V lost 7 bases to trimming and J lost 2 bases, with 8 bases between them. Germline loops: CDR1 LNHDA, CDR2 SQIVND (reference sequence). The CDR3 loop reads CASKELQETQYF. CDR3 sequence (DNA): TGTGCCAGTAAAGAGCTTCAAGAGACCCAGTACTTC.

The chain is built from TRBV11-3 and TRBJ2-3, with TRBD2 identical over 7 bases. The CDR3 is 16 residues long. V lost 3 bases to trimming and J lost 3 bases; unmatched junction nucleotides: 9. Germline CDR1 and CDR2: SGHNT and YENEEA. The chain's CDR3 is CASSFDPAGLTDTQYF. CDR3 nucleotides: TGTGCCAGCAGCTTCGATCCAGCGGGATTGACAGATACGCAGTATTTT.

This clone is medium-sized in the sample. The rearrangement links TRBV30 to TRBJ2-7, with D possibly TRBD2 on 5 matching bases. CDR1 and CDR2 from the germline V gene are GTSNPN and SVGIG (reference sequence). CDR3 size: 14 residues. V gave up 5 bases and J gave up 3 bases, with 17 bases separating them. The CDR3 DNA follows: TGTGCCTGGGCCGAGAGCGGAACCTTCTACGAGCAGTACTTC. Translating it yields CAWAESGTFYEQYF.

The chain is built from TRBV6-7 and TRBJ2-7, with D unresolved. TRBV6-7 is an ORF, and what it does is uncertain. Trimming removed 6 bases from V and 4 bases from J, with 7 bases in between. This CDR3 has 11 amino acids. The CDR3 DNA reads TGTGCCAGCAGCCTGGGGTACGAGCAGTACTTC. Translation: CASSLGYEQYF.

V and J are TRBV6-8 and TRBJ2-6; a weak D match, TRBD2 (5 bases). The CDR3 covers 17 residues. The V and J ends lost 6 bases and 1 base respectively, with 16 bases between them. Germline V lookup: CDR1 MNHGY, CDR2 SAAAGT. In nucleotides, the CDR3 is TGTGCCAGCAGGTCTAGCTTCGGCTTATCTGGGGCCAACGTCCTGACTTTC. Its translation: CASRSSFGLSGANVLTF.

This sequence joins TRBV6-8 and TRBJ2-3; D not resolved. The CDR3 totals 12 residues. The germline gives CDR1 MNHGY, CDR2 SAAAGT. V was shortened by 2 bases and J by 4 bases, with 4 bases between the two germline ends. Here the CDR3 reads CASSYPSDTQYF. DNA for the CDR3: TGTGCCAGCAGTTACCCGTCAGATACGCAGTATTTT.

DNA for the CDR3: TGTGCCAGCAGCCGGTGGAGCTCTGGAAACACCATATATTTT. Protein: CASSRWSSGNTIYF. The chain links TRBV7-6 to TRBJ1-3; D is undetermined. Germline CDR1 and CDR2: SGHVS and FNYEAQ. V was trimmed by 5 bases and J by 0 bases, leaving 8 bases between them. CDR3 length equals 14 residues.

This clone has more than one count but fewer than ten. The chain uses TRBV9 and TRBJ1-1; the match to TRBD1 covers 8 bases. CDR1 and CDR2 (germline): SGDLS, YYNGEE. This CDR3 region has 12 residues. This chain's CDR3 is CGTTGDSTEAFF. Written as DNA, the CDR3 is TGTGGCACGACAGGGGACAGCACTGAAGCTTTCTTT.

In its sample, this clone is medium-sized. The gene calls are TRBV9 and TRBJ2-5, with D perhaps given as TRBD1 or TRBD2 (5 bases each). Trimming pared 3 bases from V and 3 bases from J, leaving 12 bases between. This CDR3 is 14 amino acids long. CDR1 is SGDLS, CDR2 YYNGEE, per germline. The CDR3 DNA sequence: TGTGCCAGCAGCGGACGGGGCTCGGAAGAGACCCAGTACTTC. This translates into CASSGRGSEETQYF. The full variable domain, its missing parts supplied by reference TRBV9 and TRBJ2-5, is DSGVTQTPKHLITATGQRVTLRCSPRSGDLSVYWYQQSLDQGLQFLIQYYNGEERAKGNILERFSAQQFPDLHSELNLSSLELGDSALYFCASSGRGSEETQYFGPGTRLLVL.

This clone came up a few times. CDR3 sequence reads: CASLQRASGKLFF. CDR3 nucleotide sequence: TGTGCCAGCCTACAGAGAGCTTCGGGAAAACTGTTTTTT. V is TRBV28 and J is TRBJ1-4, with D unresolved. Germline CDR1 and CDR2: MDHEN and SYDVKM. CDR3 length equals 13 residues. Trimming stripped 8 bases from V and 10 bases from J, with 17 bases between.

This clone was counted once. This chain connects TRBV12-5 to TRBJ2-5; the D is unclear. CDR1 and CDR2 from the germline V gene are LGHNT and FRNRAP. This CDR3 is 11 amino acids long. The CDR3 DNA is TGTGCCAGCTTACAGCAAGAGACCCAGTACTTC. Translating it yields CASLQQETQYF.

The CDR3: CASSASTDTQYF. CDR3 coding DNA: TGTGCCAGCAGCGCCTCCACAGATACGCAGTATTTT. This sequence joins TRBV9 and TRBJ2-3; no reliable D call. CDR3 length: 12 amino acids. Trimming cost V 3 bases and J 2 bases, with 4 bases left between them. Germline CDR1 SGDLS, CDR2 YYNGEE.

This clone is medium-sized (0.01 to 0.1%) within its sample. This chain connects TRBV14 to TRBJ1-1, with 8 bases identical to TRBD1. The V and J ends lost 6 bases and 4 bases, in that order; junction bases with no gene match: 7. Germline V gene data show CDR1 as SGHDN and CDR2 as FVKESK. The CDR3 totals 14 residues. The CDR3 nucleotides read TGTGCCAGCAGTTCGGTACAGGGGGTCACTGAAGCTTTCTTT. Its translation: CASSSVQGVTEAFF. The complete variable domain, with remaining parts taken from reference TRBV14 and TRBJ1-1, reads EAGVTQFPSHSVIEKGQTVTLRCDPISGHDNLYWYRRVMGKEIKFLLHFVKESKQDESGMPNNRFLAERTGGTYSTLKVQPAELEDSGVYFCASSSVQGVTEAFFGQGTRLTVV.

The chain employs TRBV19 and TRBJ2-1, with D unclear. Germline V gene lookup returns CDR1 LNHDA and CDR2 SQIVND (reference sequence). This CDR3 contains 16 residues. Trimming took 3 bases from V and 0 from J, leaving 12 bases between them. Written as DNA, the CDR3 is TGTGCCAGTAGTATGTCGTCCGAAGCCTCCTACAATGAGCAGTTCTTC. Protein sequence: CASSMSSEASYNEQFF.

This clone was found a few times. The gene calls are TRBV6-8 and TRBJ2-2, with 13 nucleotides matching TRBD2. V was pared by 6 bases and J by 6 bases, with 25 bases of the junction left unmatched. CDR1 is MNHGY and CDR2 is SAAAGT in the germline V gene. This CDR3 is 22 amino acids long. The CDR3 loop reads CASRQRPRGLAGLSSVAGELFF. CDR3 DNA sequence: TGTGCCAGCAGACAACGCCCCCGGGGACTAGCGGGATTGAGTTCAGTCGCCGGGGAGCTGTTTTTT.

This clone was picked up one time. The chain uses TRBV28 and TRBJ2-7; TRBD1 matches 8 bases. Germline trimming cut 6 bases from V and 3 bases from J; bases unmatched to any gene: 4. CDR3 length equals 13 residues. The V gene's germline CDR1 is MDHEN and CDR2 SYDVKM. CDR3: CASRPDRGYEQYF. CDR3 DNA sequence: TGTGCCAGCAGACCAGACAGGGGCTACGAGCAGTACTTC.

The V call is TRBV5-1, the J call TRBJ2-3; 7 nucleotides align to TRBD2. The CDR3 consists of 16 residues. Germline V gene sequence: CDR1 SGHRS, CDR2 YFSETQ. V shed 0 bases and J 0 bases; nucleotides not matched to a gene: 4. The CDR3 bases are TGCGCCAGCAGCTTGGGCGCTAGCGGTAGCACAGATACGCAGTATTTT. Amino acids: CASSLGASGSTDTQYF.

This clone was picked up a small number of times. The chain links TRBV19 to TRBJ1-5; D is perhaps TRBD1 (5 bases). V shed 9 bases and J shed 1 base, with 19 bases lying between them. CDR3 length: 16 amino acids. Germline V CDR1 and CDR2: LNHDA, SQIVND (reference sequence). DNA for the CDR3: TGTGCCAGCACGATCGGGGCCGGGAGGAGCAATCAGCCCCAGCATTTT. It translates to CASTIGAGRSNQPQHF.

In DNA, the CDR3 is TGTGCCAGCAGCTCTCGGACTAGCGGGATGATCTCCTACAATGAGCAGTTCTTC. Amino acids: CASSSRTSGMISYNEQFF. This chain connects TRBV11-3 to TRBJ2-1, with 12 positions matching TRBD2. Germline-derived CDR1 and CDR2 are SGHNT and YENEEA. The junction had 7 bases not matched to a gene; V was cut back by 4 bases and J by 0 bases. This CDR3 spans 18 amino acids.

CDR3 sequence reads: CASSVGGANTGELFF. The CDR3 DNA reads TGCGCCAGCAGTGTTGGGGGCGCGAACACCGGGGAGCTGTTTTTT. The chain recombines TRBV10-2 with TRBJ2-2; D is possibly TRBD1 (6 bases). Trimming removed 4 bases from V and 0 bases from J, with 9 bases in between. The germline V gene has CDR1 WSHSY and CDR2 SAAADI. This CDR3 has 15 amino acids.

J is TRBJ1-1 and V is TRBV2, with TRBD1 matching over 9 bases. The junction had 11 bases not matched to a gene; V was cut back by 8 bases and J by 7 bases. This CDR3 has 14 amino acids. Per germline, CDR1 SNHLY and CDR2 FYNNEI. CDR3 region: CASVSQGAQGEAFF. CDR3 DNA: TGTGCCAGCGTCTCACAGGGGGCTCAGGGTGAAGCTTTCTTT. The full variable domain, completed using reference TRBV2 and TRBJ1-1, is EPEVTQTPSHQVTQMGQEVILRCVPISNHLYFYWYRQILGQKVEFLVSFYNNEISEKSEIFDDQFSVERPDGSNFTLKIRSTKLEDSAMYFCASVSQGAQGEAFFGQGTRLTVV.

The chain recombines TRBV7-6 with TRBJ2-3, with D perhaps TRBD1 or TRBD2 (6 bases each). The CDR3 is made up of 17 amino acids. Germline CDR1 SGHVS, CDR2 FNYEAQ. Between the trimmed V and J ends, which lost 5 bases and 4 bases, there was a span of 22 bases. Here the CDR3 DNA reads TGTGCCAGCAGCCCCCCCTGGGGGGCAGCCAGACCAGATACGCAGTATTTT. Translated: CASSPPWGAARPDTQYF. Full variable domain (outside the CDR3, taken from reference TRBV7-6 and TRBJ2-3): GAGVSQSPRYKVTKRGQDVALRCDPISGHVSLYWYRQALGQGPEFLTYFNYEAQQDKSGLPNDRFSAERPEGSISTLTIQRTEQRDSAMYRCASSPPWGAARPDTQYFGPGTRLTVL.

V is TRBV9 and J is TRBJ2-7, with TRBD2 as a possible D gene (6 bases). The V gene lost 3 bases and the J gene lost 4 bases, with 14 bases spanning the gap. Germline loops: CDR1 SGDLS, CDR2 YYNGEE. The CDR3 has 14 amino acids. The CDR3 is CASSAGLQFYEQYF. CDR3 DNA: TGTGCCAGCAGCGCGGGACTGCAGTTTTACGAGCAGTACTTC.

This chain links TRBV18 with TRBJ2-4; TRBD1 aligns across 7 bases. The germline gives CDR1 KGHSH, CDR2 LQKENI. V lost 1 base, J lost 3 bases, and 18 bases stayed unmatched. This CDR3 contains 20 residues. The chain's CDR3 is CASSPRPDSILPGGKNIQYF. CDR3 sequence (DNA): TGTGCCAGCTCACCACGGCCGGACAGCATCTTGCCAGGGGGCAAAAACATTCAGTACTTC.

This clone occurred a few times. J is TRBJ1-2 and V is TRBV14; tentative D call: TRBD1 (5 bases). Germline V gives CDR1 SGHDN, CDR2 FVKESK. V was pared by 4 bases and J by 3 bases, with 9 bases between. The CDR3 has 13 amino acids. CDR3 sequence reads: CASSPQGYYGYTF. The CDR3 nucleotides read TGTGCCAGCAGCCCCCAGGGCTACTATGGCTACACCTTC. The full variable domain, with the rest looked up from reference TRBV14 and TRBJ1-2, is EAGVTQFPSHSVIEKGQTVTLRCDPISGHDNLYWYRRVMGKEIKFLLHFVKESKQDESGMPNNRFLAERTGGTYSTLKVQPAELEDSGVYFCASSPQGYYGYTFGSGTRLTVV.